The clone carrying this T cell receptor (beta chain) was picked up many times. The antigen remains unidentified. This entry belongs to a study of T-cell reconstitution after alpha-beta-depleted transplantation in children. Study-level findings and limits: Most T-cell counts and diversity one year after the transplant came from T cells that were newly produced.

TCRbeta library preparation incorporated unique molecular identifiers. Each CDR3 protein is one row after TCRdb ran MiXCR on the PCR reads. The sample yields around 72,000 distinct CDR3 sequences, over 4.5% seen once. This CDR3 comprises 15 residues. The germline V and J ends were trimmed by 1 base and 1 base, with 10 bases remaining between them. The germline CDR1 and CDR2 sequences are SEHNR and FQNEAQ (reference sequence). This clonotype originated in a boy under three years old who had a stem cell transplant for acute myeloid leukemia, so the T cells may come from the graft donor. The source was PBMCs, mostly from graft donor cells, collected 180 days after TCRalphabeta/CD19-depleted stem cell transplant. The rearrangement joins TRBV7-9 to TRBJ2-5, with D unresolved. Here the CDR3 DNA reads TGTGCCAGCAGCTTAGATCGCCGCTTCCAAGAGACCCAGTACTTC. Translation gives CASSLDRRFQETQYF.